The 14 T cell receptor beta chains reported below all come from one sample, sequenced in a study of Graves' ophthalmopathy and Graves' hyperthyroidism. Amplification of TCR beta CDR3 regions used RNA transcripts. A first-round RT-PCR used HTBI primers, followed by a second-round multiplex PCR. One entry per CDR3 protein, called by TCRdb with MiXCR from the multiplex PCR reads. The sample shows roughly 700,000 distinct CDR3 sequences, approximately 40% of them seen only once. Sample: peripheral blood. These receptors were collected from an adult man with Graves' ophthalmopathy.

In the case of this clonotype: At one of its ends the junction is not consistent with the germline gene, which may arise from a read error. This sequence joins TRBV29-1 and TRBJ1-1; no clear D gene. The CDR3 totals 10 residues. Looked up from germline, CDR1 is SQVTM and CDR2 is ANQGSEA. This CDR3 reads CSVRRTEASF. Written as DNA, the CDR3 is TGCAGCGTCCGTCGCACTGAAGCTTCCTTT.

The chain employs TRBV5-1 and TRBJ2-3, with 8 positions matching TRBD1. The V gene end was trimmed by 2 bases and the J gene end by 3 bases; junction bases not matched to a gene: 2. The V gene's germline CDR1 is SGHRS and CDR2 YFSETQ. CDR3 length: 14 residues. The CDR3 nucleotides read TGCGCCAGCAGCTTCAGGGGGCGAACAGATACGCAGTATTTT. Translated, it gives CASSFRGRTDTQYF.

In this sample, this clonotype turned up once. The CDR3 loop reads CASSLGDRQQFF. The CDR3 DNA reads TGTGCCAGCAGCTTAGGTGACAGACAGCAGTTCTTC. The rearrangement links TRBV7-9 to TRBJ2-1; perhaps TRBD1 as D (5 bases). V lost 1 base and J lost 11, with 9 bases in between. The CDR3 covers 12 residues. Germline-derived CDR1 and CDR2 are SEHNR and FQNEAQ (reference sequence). Combining the CDR3 with reference TRBV7-9 and TRBJ2-1 gives the whole variable domain DTGVSQNPRHKITKRGQNVTFRCDPISEHNRLYWYRQTLGQGPEFLTYFQNEAQLEKSRLLSDRFSAERPKGSFSTLEIQRTEQGDSAMYLCASSLGDRQQFFGPGTRLTVL.

This clonotype came up once. This chain's CDR3 is CSARDWQAIGKLFF. DNA of the CDR3: TGCAGTGCTAGAGATTGGCAGGCTATCGGAAAACTGTTTTTT. The gene calls are TRBV20-1 and TRBJ1-4; no clear D gene. This CDR3 is built from 14 residues. The V gene's germline CDR1 is DFQATT and CDR2 SNEGSKA (reference sequence). Deletions cut 0 bases from V and 10 bases from J, with 15 bases between.

This clonotype was detected only a few times. The chain couples TRBV14 to TRBJ1-1; no reliable D call. The CDR3 length is 13 residues. From germline, CDR1 is SGHDN and CDR2 FVKESK. The V gene lost 6 bases and the J gene lost 0 bases, with 8 bases spanning the gap. Written as DNA, the CDR3 is TGTGCCAGCAGAAACAGCATGAACACTGAAGCTTTCTTT. Its translation is CASRNSMNTEAFF.

The chain carries TRBV11-2 and TRBJ1-3; a weak D match, TRBD1 (6 bases). The CDR3 spans 20 residues. V was clipped by 5 bases and J by 0 bases, with 26 bases between them. CDR1 SGHAT and CDR2 FQNNGV come from the germline V gene. The CDR3 DNA reads TGTGCCAGCAGCACAACTTGGGGGGCGACTGAACGGAGCTCTGGAAACACCATATATTTT. This codes for CASSTTWGATERSSGNTIYF.

The chain couples TRBV7-9 to TRBJ1-5; D is uncertain. V was trimmed by 11 bases and J by 0 bases, leaving 14 bases between them. The CDR3 has 14 amino acids. Germline CDR1 SEHNR, CDR2 FQNEAQ (reference sequence). The CDR3 bases are TGTGCCTGGAAAGGCAGCGATAGCAATCAGCCCCAGCATTTT. Protein sequence: CAWKGSDSNQPQHF. Filled out from reference TRBV7-9 and TRBJ1-5, the complete variable domain reads DTGVSQNPRHKITKRGQNVTFRCDPISEHNRLYWYRQTLGQGPEFLTYFQNEAQLEKSRLLSDRFSAERPKGSFSTLEIQRTEQGDSAMYLCAWKGSDSNQPQHFGDGTRLSIL.

This clonotype was detected only a few times. The chain combines TRBV7-9 with TRBJ1-5; 8 bases match TRBD1. Germline CDR1 is SEHNR and CDR2 is FQNEAQ (reference sequence). The CDR3 spans 16 residues. The V segment lost 4 bases and the J segment 5 bases; nucleotides outside the gene matches: 10. CDR3 amino acids: CASSSTDRARDQPQHF. The CDR3 DNA reads TGTGCCAGCAGCTCAACGGACAGGGCGAGAGATCAGCCCCAGCATTTT.

V is TRBV20-1 and J is TRBJ2-2; the match to TRBD1 covers 7 bases. The CDR3 has 13 amino acids. CDR1 DFQATT and CDR2 SNEGSKA come from the germline V gene (reference sequence). V was clipped by 4 bases and J by 1 base; unmatched bases: 0. This chain's CDR3 is CSANRGNTGELFF. Here the CDR3 DNA reads TGCAGTGCTAACAGGGGGAACACCGGGGAGCTGTTTTTT.

The gene calls are TRBV25-1 and TRBJ2-7; D is possibly TRBD2 (6 bases). The V gene's germline CDR1 is MGHDK and CDR2 SYGVNS. This CDR3 comprises 14 residues. The CDR3 DNA reads TGTGCTAGAGAGGCGGGACCCGGTGGGTACGAGCAGTACTTC. It codes for CAREAGPGGYEQYF.

This sequence joins TRBV24-1 and TRBJ2-6, with 7 bases fitting TRBD2. The CDR3 is made up of 15 amino acids. J lost 5 bases, V lost 3 bases, and 3 bases had no gene match. Germline V gene data show CDR1 as KGHDR and CDR2 as SFDVKD. This chain's CDR3 is CATSDREDRANVLTF. The CDR3 nucleotides read TGTGCCACCAGTGATCGGGAGGACAGGGCCAACGTCCTGACTTTC.

The rearrangement links TRBV19 to TRBJ2-5, with D possibly being TRBD2 (5 bases). Between the trimmed V and J ends, which lost 6 bases and 2 bases, there was a span of 10 bases. The CDR3 extends over 13 amino acids. Looked up from germline, CDR1 is LNHDA and CDR2 is SQIVND (reference sequence). The CDR3 DNA sequence: TGTGCCAGTAGCACTAGGGAACAAGAGACCCAGTACTTC. This sequence encodes CASSTREQETQYF.

The chain recombines TRBV7-9 with TRBJ2-7, with unresolved D. V lost 5 bases, J lost 7 bases, and 15 bases lay in between. Germline loops: CDR1 SEHNR, CDR2 FQNEAQ (reference sequence). This CDR3 has 13 amino acids. CDR3 sequence reads: CASSPRPGWEQYF. DNA for the CDR3: TGTGCCAGCAGCCCCAGACCGGGTTGGGAGCAGTACTTC.

The chain joins TRBV10-3 to TRBJ1-3; 9 bases agree with TRBD1. Germline V gives CDR1 ENHRY, CDR2 SYGVKD. There are 15 residues in the CDR3. V dropped 5 bases and J dropped 2; count of bases not matched to a gene: 4. CDR3 nucleotide sequence: TGTGCCATCAGTAAGGACAGGGGAACTGGAAACACCATATATTTT. It codes for CAISKDRGTGNTIYF.